This is a list of T cell receptor beta chains from one sample in a study of blood T cell repertoires in COVID-19. Method: immunoSEQ multiplex PCR; TCRdb's copy keeps in-frame clones and lacks some. Seen here are approximately 200,000 clones, approximately 88% observed once, and the top ten hold around 3.7%. Sequencing was done on a sample of PBMCs or T cells enriched from blood (not recorded which). These TCRs come from a woman under 40 who had been exposed to COVID-19. The CDR3 runs from the conserved cysteine through the conserved F or W. D genes are given only for firm matches. Part of the rows lack a size; the others show once, few, many or a class for expanded clones.

j_call | v_call | d_call | clone_size | cdr3_nt | cdr3_aa
TRBJ2-7 | TRBV10-1 | TRBD1 | - | TGCGCCAGCAGTGAGGGGACAGGATACGAGCAGTACTTC | CASSEGTGYEQYF
TRBJ1-5 | TRBV10-3 | - | - | TGTGCCATCAGTGGCGACAGTAGCAATCAGCCCCAGCATTTT | CAISGDSSNQPQHF
TRBJ2-1 | TRBV11-2 | TRBD2 | - | TGTGCCAGCAGCTTTACGGGAGGCGGCTCCTACAATGAGCAGTTCTTC | CASSFTGGGSYNEQFF
TRBJ2-7 | TRBV4-2 | - | - | TGTGCCAGCAGCCAAGAGGGGCTCTACGAGCAGTACTTC | CASSQEGLYEQYF
TRBJ2-1 | TRBV2 | - | - | TGTGCCAGCAGGGACCCGACTAGGAATCGTCCCAATGAGCAGTTCTTC | CASRDPTRNRPNEQFF
TRBJ2-1 | TRBV7-9 | TRBD1 | - | TGTGCCAGCAGCTTAGTGGGACAGGGGAACAATGAGCAGTTCTTC | CASSLVGQGNNEQFF
TRBJ2-3 | TRBV5-1 | - | - | TGCGCCAGCAGCCTTAGCACAGATACGCAGTATTTT | CASSLSTDTQYF
TRBJ1-5 | TRBV5-6 | - | - | TGTGCCAGCAGCTTTCAGAACAATCAGCCCCAGCATTTT | CASSFQNNQPQHF
TRBJ1-1 | TRBV7-9 | - | - | TGTGCCAGCAGCTCGCCCAGTACAGGGAGGGGTACTGAAGCTTTCTTT | CASSSPSTGRGTEAFF
TRBJ2-7 | TRBV7-3 | - | - | TGTGCCAGCAGCCCCGAGCGGACCTACGAGCAGTACTTC | CASSPERTYEQYF
TRBJ2-7 | TRBV3-1/TRBV3-2 | - | - | TGTGCCAGCAGCCAAGTCGGGAGTATCTACGAGCAGTACTTC | CASSQVGSIYEQYF
TRBJ1-2 | TRBV5-4 | - | once | TGTGCCAGCAGCCGCAGGGTAGCTAACTATGGCTACACCTTC | CASSRRVANYGYTF
TRBJ1-3 | TRBV12-3/TRBV12-4 | - | many | TGTGCCAGTTCATTTGGAAACACCATATATTTT | CASSFGNTIYF
TRBJ2-7 | TRBV6-5 | TRBD1 | - | TGTGCCGCAGCCCTACAAGGGGGCCCCATGTGGGAGCAGTACTTC | CAAALQGGPMWEQYF
TRBJ1-3 | TRBV4-1 | - | - | TGCGCCAGCAGCCAGAGGCTATCTGGAAACACCATATATTTT | CASSQRLSGNTIYF
TRBJ2-1 | TRBV10-1 | - | - | TGCGCCAGCAGTGCAATCGGGAGCTCCTACAATGAGCAGTTCTTC | CASSAIGSSYNEQFF
TRBJ1-1 | TRBV4-1 | TRBD1 | - | TGCGCCAGCAGCCCCCTAACCCTCCGGGACAGGGGACGGGCTTTCTTT | CASSPLTLRDRGRAFF
TRBJ2-1 | TRBV4-2 | - | - | TGTGCCAGCAGCCGAAGCGGTCGCGGGAATGAGCAGTTCTTC | CASSRSGRGNEQFF
TRBJ1-3 | TRBV7-2 | - | - | TGTGCCAGCAGCTTATCTTCGACAGTACCTGGAAACACCATATATTTT | CASSLSSTVPGNTIYF
TRBJ2-3 | TRBV27 | TRBD2 | - | TGTGCCAGCAGTTTATCGACCGGAAGGGGGACTAGCGGGAGGGGGACGCAGTATTTT | CASSLSTGRGTSGRGTQYF
TRBJ2-5 | TRBV13 | TRBD2 | - | TGTGCCAGCAGCTTCGAAGCGGGAGGAGGTGAGACCCAGTACTTC | CASSFEAGGGETQYF
TRBJ2-4 | TRBV2 | - | - | TGTGCCAGCAGTGGTTTGACAGTACTAGCCAAAAACATTCAGTACTTC | CASSGLTVLAKNIQYF
TRBJ1-1 | TRBV15 | TRBD1 | once | TGTGCCACCAGCAGGGGGGACAGGACCATGAACACTGAAGCTTTCTTT | CATSRGDRTMNTEAFF
TRBJ2-3 | TRBV7-2 | TRBD2 | - | TGTGCCAGCAGCCGCCCGGCGGGAGGCCTTACAGATACGCAGTATTTT | CASSRPAGGLTDTQYF
TRBJ2-3 | TRBV7-3 | - | - | TGTGCCAGCAGCTTAAACTCTGCGGGATGGGATACGCAGTATTTT | CASSLNSAGWDTQYF
TRBJ1-2 | TRBV29-1 | - | - | TGCAGCGTTGAACGGCGGATCTATGGCTACACCTTC | CSVERRIYGYTF
TRBJ1-1 | TRBV6-1 | - | - | TGTGCCAGCAGTGAATCTGGACAGCCGAACACTGAAGCTTTCTTT | CASSESGQPNTEAFF
TRBJ2-4 | TRBV10-2 | - | - | TGCGCCAGCAGTAGTGGACATAGGTCTAGAGTTCAGTACTTC | CASSSGHRSRVQYF
TRBJ1-6 | TRBV5-8 | TRBD1 | - | TGTGCCAGCAGCCTGGGACAGGCTAAAACACCCCTCCACTTT | CASSLGQAKTPLHF
TRBJ2-3 | TRBV2 | TRBD1 | - | TGTGCCAGCAGTACAGGGGAAGATACGCAGTATTTT | CASSTGEDTQYF
TRBJ2-1 | TRBV2 | - | - | TGTGCCAGCAAAGAGGGAAGCTCCTACAATGAGCAGTTCTTC | CASKEGSSYNEQFF
TRBJ2-3 | TRBV13 | - | once | TGTGCCAGCAGCCCTTATTATTTT | CASSPYYF